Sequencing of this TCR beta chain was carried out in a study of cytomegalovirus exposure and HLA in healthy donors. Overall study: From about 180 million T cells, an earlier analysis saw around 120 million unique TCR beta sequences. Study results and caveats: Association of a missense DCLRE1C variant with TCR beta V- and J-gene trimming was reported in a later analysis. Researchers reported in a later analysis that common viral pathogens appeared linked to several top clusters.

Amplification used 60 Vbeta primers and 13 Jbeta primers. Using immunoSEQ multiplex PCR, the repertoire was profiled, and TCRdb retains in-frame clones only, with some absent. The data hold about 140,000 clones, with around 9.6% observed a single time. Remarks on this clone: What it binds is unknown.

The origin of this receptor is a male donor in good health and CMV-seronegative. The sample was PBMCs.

The chain's CDR3 is CASSSGLAGDYEQYF. The CDR3 bases are TGTGCCAGCAGTTCCGGACTAGCGGGGGACTACGAGCAGTACTTC. The V call is TRBV27, the J call TRBJ2-7; 13 bases agree with TRBD2. CDR3 size: 15 residues. Germline lookup yields CDR1 MNHEY and CDR2 SMNVEV (reference sequence). V dropped 4 bases and J dropped 3; count of bases not matched to a gene: 3.